The rows below give T cell receptor beta chains drawn from one sample of a study of Ad26.COV2.S vaccination and SARS-CoV-2 variants. Assay: immunoSEQ multiplex PCR; the TCRdb copy retains only in-frame clones and omits some. Among roughly 700,000 clones listed, roughly 90% were seen once. The material was peripheral blood, obtained in a trial of Ad26.COV2.S vaccine versus placebo. The receptor source for this set is a person between 18 and 59 years old who received the Ad26.COV2.S COVID-19 vaccine or a placebo. Both conserved end residues are trimmed from each CDR3. Fields, in order: D gene, J gene, clone size, V gene, CDR3 protein. D genes are given only for firm matches. Not all rows give a size; the values are once, few, many and, for expanded clones, a class.

TRBD1,TRBJ2-1,-,TRBV27,ASSSDRAEQF
-,TRBJ2-1,-,TRBV7-2,ASSLTGDTPELYNEQF
-,TRBJ1-5,once,TRBV7-8,ASSRLNQPQH
-,TRBJ2-1,-,TRBV6-6,ASSYSQGSNEQF
TRBD2,TRBJ2-7,-,TRBV6-5,ASETSGTYEQY
TRBD1,TRBJ1-4,-,TRBV19,ASSIWAQGAGEKLF
TRBD1,TRBJ2-1,once,TRBV4-2,ASSQTGGRSYNEQF
-,TRBJ2-7,-,TRBV5-8,ASSYGLSYEQY
-,TRBJ1-4,-,TRBV7-9,ASSFGGFREKLF
-,TRBJ2-2,-,TRBV30,AWSVSPPAGANTGELF
-,TRBJ2-1,-,TRBV9,ASSVGGSGYYNEQF
-,TRBJ1-2,-,TRBV3-1/TRBV3-2,ASSQPNYGYT
-,TRBJ1-1,-,TRBV7-2,ASSLVQNLLAF
-,TRBJ2-1,-,TRBV20-1,SPKGGNEQF
-,TRBJ2-7,once,TRBV6-5,ASSYSRAGSYEQY
-,TRBJ2-7,once,TRBV5-5,ASSYQDLDTNEQY
-,TRBJ1-4,-,TRBV10-1,ASSRVFGILRMKALVTTNEKLF
-,TRBJ1-3,-,TRBV3-1/TRBV3-2,ASSPTIGTRGNTIY
-,TRBJ2-2,-,TRBV19,ASSIERDTAGYTGELF
-,TRBJ2-3,-,TRBV24-1,ATSGDTDTQY
-,TRBJ2-2,-,TRBV15,ATSKTPTNTGELF
-,TRBJ2-1,-,TRBV7-2,ASTPPGVSYNEQF
TRBD1,TRBJ2-3,-,TRBV7-2,ASSLNRGQDTQY
-,TRBJ1-1,-,TRBV4-2,ASSQGAANTEAF
TRBD2,TRBJ2-3,-,TRBV19,ASLAGGSSDTQY
-,TRBJ2-3,-,TRBV15,ATSRDQGQGTTDTQY
TRBD1,TRBJ2-5,-,TRBV6-5,ASRSRGLETQY
-,TRBJ2-1,once,TRBV2,ASREVRSSYNEQF
TRBD1,TRBJ2-7,-,TRBV24-1,ATSDSTGYEQY